This T cell receptor beta chain came from a study of neurological immune-mediated disorders. Whole-study findings and limits: Across subjects, no CDR3 amino acid sequence appeared in expanded clones of more than one subject, a finding that suggested private repertoires in all groups.

The authors made cDNA by 5'RACE with 10-nucleotide random UMIs. TCRdb reprocessed the 5' RACE reads with MiXCR, giving one entry per CDR3 protein. Among approximately 32,000 distinct CDR3 sequences listed, 6% to 8.5% were seen once. As healthy controls, volunteers from a blood bank in Maryland, USA, were used. Unsorted libraries were prepared from 2 million PBMCs held at -80 C. CDR1 is MGHRA and CDR2 is YSYEKL in the germline V gene. The CDR3 totals 11 residues. The V and J ends lost 6 bases and 4 bases respectively, with 6 bases between them. This clonotype was recorded a few times. Its antigen remains unidentified.

Sequenced input: PBMCs. The genes are TRBV4-1 and TRBJ1-2, with unresolved D. The sequence derives from a woman aged 40 to 50 in good health. The CDR3 protein is CASSRGYGYTF. The CDR3 region has the DNA TGCGCCAGCAGTCGAGGCTATGGCTACACCTTC.